This T cell receptor beta chain came from a study of blood T cells in healthy people across ages. The CDR3 contains 14 residues. V dropped 4 bases and J dropped 4; count of bases not matched to a gene: 7. In germline, CDR1 is SQVTM, CDR2 ANQGSEA. The study's findings and limits: Because sorting was not performed, PBMCs prevented conclusive naive versus antigen-experienced comparison. In older individuals, TCR beta diversity per million T cells was lower, falling roughly linearly with age.

Every sample gave at least 6 micrograms of total RNA when it was extracted. Primed by a sample-barcoded 5' primer and a J-beta primer mix, a second PCR proceeded for 7 to 11 cycles. TCRdb passed the 5' RACE reads through MiXCR, listing each CDR3 protein once. Among 710,000 or so distinct CDR3 sequences, about 20% were seen once, and the ten largest hold roughly 22%. Comment on this clonotype: No antigen is known for it.

The TCR originated in a man aged 70 or older in good health. The sequenced sample was blood. V usage is TRBV29-1 and J usage is TRBJ2-3, with 8 bases lining up with TRBD1. Here the CDR3 reads CSVAVAGGADTQYF. CDR3 nucleotide sequence: TGCAGCGTTGCAGTGGCAGGGGGCGCAGATACGCAGTATTTT.